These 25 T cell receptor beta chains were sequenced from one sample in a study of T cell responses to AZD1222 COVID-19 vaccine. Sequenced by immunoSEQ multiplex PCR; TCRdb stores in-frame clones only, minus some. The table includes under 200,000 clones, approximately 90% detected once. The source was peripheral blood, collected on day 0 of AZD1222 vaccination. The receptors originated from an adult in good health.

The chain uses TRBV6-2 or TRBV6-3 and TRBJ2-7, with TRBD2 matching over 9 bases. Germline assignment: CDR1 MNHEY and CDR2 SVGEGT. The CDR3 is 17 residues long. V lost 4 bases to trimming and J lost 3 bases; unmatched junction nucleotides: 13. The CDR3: CASSSTPSGRWGYEQYF. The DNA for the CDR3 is TGTGCCAGCAGTTCTACCCCAAGCGGGAGGTGGGGCTACGAGCAGTACTTC.

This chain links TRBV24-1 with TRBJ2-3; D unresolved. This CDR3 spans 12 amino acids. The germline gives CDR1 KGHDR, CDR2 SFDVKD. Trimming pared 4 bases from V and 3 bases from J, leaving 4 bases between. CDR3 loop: CATSEKTDTQYF. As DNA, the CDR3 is TGTGCCACCAGTGAGAAAACAGATACGCAGTATTTT.

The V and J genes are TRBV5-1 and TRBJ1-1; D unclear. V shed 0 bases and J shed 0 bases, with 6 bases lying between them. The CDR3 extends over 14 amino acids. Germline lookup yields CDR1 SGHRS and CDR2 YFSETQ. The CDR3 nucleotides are TGCGCCAGCAGCTTGGATGTCATGAACACTGAAGCTTTCTTT. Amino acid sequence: CASSLDVMNTEAFF.

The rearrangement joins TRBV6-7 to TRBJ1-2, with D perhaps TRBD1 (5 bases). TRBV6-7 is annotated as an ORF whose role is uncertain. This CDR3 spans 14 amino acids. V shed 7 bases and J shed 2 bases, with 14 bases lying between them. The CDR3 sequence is CASTYWGRNYGYTF. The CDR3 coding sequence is TGTGCCAGCACCTATTGGGGCAGAAACTATGGCTACACCTTC.

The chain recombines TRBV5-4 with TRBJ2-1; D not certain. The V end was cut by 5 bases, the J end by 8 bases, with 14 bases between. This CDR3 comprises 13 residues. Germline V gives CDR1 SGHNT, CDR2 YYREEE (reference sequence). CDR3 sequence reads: CASSRQARDEQFF. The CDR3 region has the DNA TGTGCCAGCAGTCGGCAGGCTCGGGATGAGCAGTTCTTC.

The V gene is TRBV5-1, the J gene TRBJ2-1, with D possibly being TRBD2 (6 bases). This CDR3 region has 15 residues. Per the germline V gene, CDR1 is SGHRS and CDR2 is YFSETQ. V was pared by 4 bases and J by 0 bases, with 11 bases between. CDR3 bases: TGCGCCAGCAGCAAGGGACTGGACTCCTACAATGAGCAGTTCTTC. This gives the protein CASSKGLDSYNEQFF.

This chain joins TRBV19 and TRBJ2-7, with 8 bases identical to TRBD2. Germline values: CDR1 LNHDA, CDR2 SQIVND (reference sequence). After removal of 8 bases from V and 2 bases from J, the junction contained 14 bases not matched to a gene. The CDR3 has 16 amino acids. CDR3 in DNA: TGTGCCAGTTCACCGGGACTAGTCAGAGTGGCCTACGAGCAGTACTTC. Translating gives CASSPGLVRVAYEQYF.

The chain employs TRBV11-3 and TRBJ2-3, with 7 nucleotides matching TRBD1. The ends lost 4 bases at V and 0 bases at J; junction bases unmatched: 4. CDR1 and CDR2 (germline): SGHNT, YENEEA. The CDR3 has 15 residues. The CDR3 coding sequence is TGTGCCAGCAGCTCGGGACAGTATAGCACAGATACGCAGTATTTT. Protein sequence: CASSSGQYSTDTQYF.

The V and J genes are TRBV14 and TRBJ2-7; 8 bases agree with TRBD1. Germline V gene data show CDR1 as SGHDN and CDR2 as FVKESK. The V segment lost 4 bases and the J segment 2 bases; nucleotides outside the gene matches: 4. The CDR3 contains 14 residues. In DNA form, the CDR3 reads TGTGCCAGCAGCCCCAGGACAGGGCCCTACGAGCAGTACTTC. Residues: CASSPRTGPYEQYF.

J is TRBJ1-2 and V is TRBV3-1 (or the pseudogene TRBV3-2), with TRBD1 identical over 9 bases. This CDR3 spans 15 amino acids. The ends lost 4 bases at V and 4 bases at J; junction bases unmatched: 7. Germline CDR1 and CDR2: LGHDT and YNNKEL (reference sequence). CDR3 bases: TGTGCCAGCAGCCGTACAGGGGGCCAGCGCTATGGCTACACCTTC. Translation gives CASSRTGGQRYGYTF.

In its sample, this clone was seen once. This CDR3 reads CASSVRTHSDTQYF. The DNA for the CDR3 is TGTGCCAGCAGCGTTAGAACTCACTCAGATACGCAGTATTTT. The rearrangement joins TRBV9 to TRBJ2-3; D ambiguous. V shed 2 bases and J shed 4 bases, with 11 bases lying between them. Germline assignment: CDR1 SGDLS and CDR2 YYNGEE. CDR3 length: 14 residues.

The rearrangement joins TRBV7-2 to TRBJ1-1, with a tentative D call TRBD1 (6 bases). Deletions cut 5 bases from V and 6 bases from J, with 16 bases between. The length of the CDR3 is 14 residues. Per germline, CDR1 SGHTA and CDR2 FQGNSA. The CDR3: CASSQGRGFSEAFF. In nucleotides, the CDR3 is TGTGCCAGCAGCCAGGGGAGGGGCTTCTCTGAAGCTTTCTTT.

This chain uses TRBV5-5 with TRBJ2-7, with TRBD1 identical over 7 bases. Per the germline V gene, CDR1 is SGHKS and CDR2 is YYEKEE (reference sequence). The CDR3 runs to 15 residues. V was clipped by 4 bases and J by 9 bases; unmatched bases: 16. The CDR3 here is CASSPGDSTLRVQYF. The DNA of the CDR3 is TGTGCCAGCAGCCCCGGGGACAGTACCCTACGAGTGCAGTACTTC.

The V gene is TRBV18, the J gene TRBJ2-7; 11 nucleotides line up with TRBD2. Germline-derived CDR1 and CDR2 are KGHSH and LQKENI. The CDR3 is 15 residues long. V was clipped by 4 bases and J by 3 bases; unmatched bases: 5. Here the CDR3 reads CASSLSTSGIYEQYF. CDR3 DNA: TGTGCCAGCTCACTATCGACTAGCGGGATCTACGAGCAGTACTTC.

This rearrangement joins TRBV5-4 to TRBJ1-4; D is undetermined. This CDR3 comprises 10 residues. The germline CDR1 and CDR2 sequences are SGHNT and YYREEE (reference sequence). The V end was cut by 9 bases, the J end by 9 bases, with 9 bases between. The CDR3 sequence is CAMGTQKLFF. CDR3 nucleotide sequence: TGTGCCATGGGTACCCAAAAACTGTTTTTT.

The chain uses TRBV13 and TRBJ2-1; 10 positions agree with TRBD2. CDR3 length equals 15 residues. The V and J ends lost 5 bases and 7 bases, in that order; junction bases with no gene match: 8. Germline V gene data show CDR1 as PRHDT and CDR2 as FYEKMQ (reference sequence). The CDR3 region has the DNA TGTGCCAGCAGCGGGACTAGCGAGTGGCGGAATGAGCAGTTCTTC. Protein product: CASSGTSEWRNEQFF.

CDR3 coding DNA: TGTGCCAGCAATGGCCCACTTCTAGAGGTCTATCAGCCCCAGCATTTT. Translation gives CASNGPLLEVYQPQHF. The rearrangement links TRBV28 to TRBJ1-5; D unresolved. The CDR3 totals 16 residues. The V end lost 7 bases, the J end lost 5 bases, and 21 bases lay between the germline ends. CDR1 is MDHEN, CDR2 SYDVKM, per germline.

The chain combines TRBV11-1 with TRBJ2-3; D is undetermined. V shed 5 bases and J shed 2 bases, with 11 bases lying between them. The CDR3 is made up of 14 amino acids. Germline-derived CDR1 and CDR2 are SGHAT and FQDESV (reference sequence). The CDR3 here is CASSLRLATDTQYF. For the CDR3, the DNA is TGTGCCAGCAGCCTCCGTCTCGCCACAGATACGCAGTATTTT.

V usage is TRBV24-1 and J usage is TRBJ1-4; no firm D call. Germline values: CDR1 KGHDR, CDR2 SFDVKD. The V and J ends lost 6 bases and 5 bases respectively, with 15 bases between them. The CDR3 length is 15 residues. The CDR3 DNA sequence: TGTGCCACCAGTCCGGGGTCGGTTACGAATGAAAAACTGTTTTTT. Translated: CATSPGSVTNEKLFF.

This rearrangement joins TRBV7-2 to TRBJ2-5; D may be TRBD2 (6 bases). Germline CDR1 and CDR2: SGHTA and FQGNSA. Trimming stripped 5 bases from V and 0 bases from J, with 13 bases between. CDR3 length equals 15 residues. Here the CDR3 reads CASSELAAYQETQYF. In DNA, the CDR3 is TGTGCCAGCAGCGAACTAGCTGCGTACCAAGAGACCCAGTACTTC.

CDR3 loop: CASSLGGYEQYF. CDR3 sequence (DNA): TGTGCCAGCAGCTTGGGAGGGTACGAGCAGTACTTC. This chain links TRBV5-6 with TRBJ2-7; maybe TRBD2 (5 bases). The CDR3 covers 12 residues. V lost 0 bases and J 4 bases, leaving 5 bases between the germline ends. Germline assignment: CDR1 SGHDT and CDR2 YYEEEE.

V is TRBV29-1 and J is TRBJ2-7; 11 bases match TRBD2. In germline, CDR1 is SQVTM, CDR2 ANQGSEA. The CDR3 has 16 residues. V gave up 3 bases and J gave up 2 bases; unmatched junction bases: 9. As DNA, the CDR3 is TGCAGCGTTGACTCCCCAACTAGCGGGAGCGCCTACGAGCAGTACTTC. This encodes CSVDSPTSGSAYEQYF.

The CDR3 bases are TGTGCCAGCAGTGCTCCGGGACAGGGCAAATACGAGCAGTACTTC. This encodes CASSAPGQGKYEQYF. V gene TRBV25-1 combines with J gene TRBJ2-7; 9 nucleotides match TRBD1. Losses at the gene ends were 4 bases for V and 4 bases for J; bases not matched to a gene: 8. Germline V gene sequence: CDR1 MGHDK, CDR2 SYGVNS. The CDR3 spans 15 residues.

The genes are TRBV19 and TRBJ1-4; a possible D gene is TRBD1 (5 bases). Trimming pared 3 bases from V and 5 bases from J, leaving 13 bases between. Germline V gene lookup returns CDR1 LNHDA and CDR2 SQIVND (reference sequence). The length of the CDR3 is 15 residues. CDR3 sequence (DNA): TGTGCCAGTAGTATTGGGCAGGGTGAAAATGAAAAACTGTTTTTT. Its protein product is CASSIGQGENEKLFF.

This chain's CDR3 is CASTPAVSKNIQYF. CDR3 in DNA: TGTGCCAGTACCCCAGCGGTTAGCAAAAACATTCAGTACTTC. The rearrangement joins TRBV19 to TRBJ2-4, with D possibly TRBD2 on 5 matching bases. Germline V gene sequence: CDR1 LNHDA, CDR2 SQIVND (reference sequence). The V gene lost 7 bases and the J gene lost 3 bases, with 13 bases spanning the gap. This CDR3 has 14 amino acids.